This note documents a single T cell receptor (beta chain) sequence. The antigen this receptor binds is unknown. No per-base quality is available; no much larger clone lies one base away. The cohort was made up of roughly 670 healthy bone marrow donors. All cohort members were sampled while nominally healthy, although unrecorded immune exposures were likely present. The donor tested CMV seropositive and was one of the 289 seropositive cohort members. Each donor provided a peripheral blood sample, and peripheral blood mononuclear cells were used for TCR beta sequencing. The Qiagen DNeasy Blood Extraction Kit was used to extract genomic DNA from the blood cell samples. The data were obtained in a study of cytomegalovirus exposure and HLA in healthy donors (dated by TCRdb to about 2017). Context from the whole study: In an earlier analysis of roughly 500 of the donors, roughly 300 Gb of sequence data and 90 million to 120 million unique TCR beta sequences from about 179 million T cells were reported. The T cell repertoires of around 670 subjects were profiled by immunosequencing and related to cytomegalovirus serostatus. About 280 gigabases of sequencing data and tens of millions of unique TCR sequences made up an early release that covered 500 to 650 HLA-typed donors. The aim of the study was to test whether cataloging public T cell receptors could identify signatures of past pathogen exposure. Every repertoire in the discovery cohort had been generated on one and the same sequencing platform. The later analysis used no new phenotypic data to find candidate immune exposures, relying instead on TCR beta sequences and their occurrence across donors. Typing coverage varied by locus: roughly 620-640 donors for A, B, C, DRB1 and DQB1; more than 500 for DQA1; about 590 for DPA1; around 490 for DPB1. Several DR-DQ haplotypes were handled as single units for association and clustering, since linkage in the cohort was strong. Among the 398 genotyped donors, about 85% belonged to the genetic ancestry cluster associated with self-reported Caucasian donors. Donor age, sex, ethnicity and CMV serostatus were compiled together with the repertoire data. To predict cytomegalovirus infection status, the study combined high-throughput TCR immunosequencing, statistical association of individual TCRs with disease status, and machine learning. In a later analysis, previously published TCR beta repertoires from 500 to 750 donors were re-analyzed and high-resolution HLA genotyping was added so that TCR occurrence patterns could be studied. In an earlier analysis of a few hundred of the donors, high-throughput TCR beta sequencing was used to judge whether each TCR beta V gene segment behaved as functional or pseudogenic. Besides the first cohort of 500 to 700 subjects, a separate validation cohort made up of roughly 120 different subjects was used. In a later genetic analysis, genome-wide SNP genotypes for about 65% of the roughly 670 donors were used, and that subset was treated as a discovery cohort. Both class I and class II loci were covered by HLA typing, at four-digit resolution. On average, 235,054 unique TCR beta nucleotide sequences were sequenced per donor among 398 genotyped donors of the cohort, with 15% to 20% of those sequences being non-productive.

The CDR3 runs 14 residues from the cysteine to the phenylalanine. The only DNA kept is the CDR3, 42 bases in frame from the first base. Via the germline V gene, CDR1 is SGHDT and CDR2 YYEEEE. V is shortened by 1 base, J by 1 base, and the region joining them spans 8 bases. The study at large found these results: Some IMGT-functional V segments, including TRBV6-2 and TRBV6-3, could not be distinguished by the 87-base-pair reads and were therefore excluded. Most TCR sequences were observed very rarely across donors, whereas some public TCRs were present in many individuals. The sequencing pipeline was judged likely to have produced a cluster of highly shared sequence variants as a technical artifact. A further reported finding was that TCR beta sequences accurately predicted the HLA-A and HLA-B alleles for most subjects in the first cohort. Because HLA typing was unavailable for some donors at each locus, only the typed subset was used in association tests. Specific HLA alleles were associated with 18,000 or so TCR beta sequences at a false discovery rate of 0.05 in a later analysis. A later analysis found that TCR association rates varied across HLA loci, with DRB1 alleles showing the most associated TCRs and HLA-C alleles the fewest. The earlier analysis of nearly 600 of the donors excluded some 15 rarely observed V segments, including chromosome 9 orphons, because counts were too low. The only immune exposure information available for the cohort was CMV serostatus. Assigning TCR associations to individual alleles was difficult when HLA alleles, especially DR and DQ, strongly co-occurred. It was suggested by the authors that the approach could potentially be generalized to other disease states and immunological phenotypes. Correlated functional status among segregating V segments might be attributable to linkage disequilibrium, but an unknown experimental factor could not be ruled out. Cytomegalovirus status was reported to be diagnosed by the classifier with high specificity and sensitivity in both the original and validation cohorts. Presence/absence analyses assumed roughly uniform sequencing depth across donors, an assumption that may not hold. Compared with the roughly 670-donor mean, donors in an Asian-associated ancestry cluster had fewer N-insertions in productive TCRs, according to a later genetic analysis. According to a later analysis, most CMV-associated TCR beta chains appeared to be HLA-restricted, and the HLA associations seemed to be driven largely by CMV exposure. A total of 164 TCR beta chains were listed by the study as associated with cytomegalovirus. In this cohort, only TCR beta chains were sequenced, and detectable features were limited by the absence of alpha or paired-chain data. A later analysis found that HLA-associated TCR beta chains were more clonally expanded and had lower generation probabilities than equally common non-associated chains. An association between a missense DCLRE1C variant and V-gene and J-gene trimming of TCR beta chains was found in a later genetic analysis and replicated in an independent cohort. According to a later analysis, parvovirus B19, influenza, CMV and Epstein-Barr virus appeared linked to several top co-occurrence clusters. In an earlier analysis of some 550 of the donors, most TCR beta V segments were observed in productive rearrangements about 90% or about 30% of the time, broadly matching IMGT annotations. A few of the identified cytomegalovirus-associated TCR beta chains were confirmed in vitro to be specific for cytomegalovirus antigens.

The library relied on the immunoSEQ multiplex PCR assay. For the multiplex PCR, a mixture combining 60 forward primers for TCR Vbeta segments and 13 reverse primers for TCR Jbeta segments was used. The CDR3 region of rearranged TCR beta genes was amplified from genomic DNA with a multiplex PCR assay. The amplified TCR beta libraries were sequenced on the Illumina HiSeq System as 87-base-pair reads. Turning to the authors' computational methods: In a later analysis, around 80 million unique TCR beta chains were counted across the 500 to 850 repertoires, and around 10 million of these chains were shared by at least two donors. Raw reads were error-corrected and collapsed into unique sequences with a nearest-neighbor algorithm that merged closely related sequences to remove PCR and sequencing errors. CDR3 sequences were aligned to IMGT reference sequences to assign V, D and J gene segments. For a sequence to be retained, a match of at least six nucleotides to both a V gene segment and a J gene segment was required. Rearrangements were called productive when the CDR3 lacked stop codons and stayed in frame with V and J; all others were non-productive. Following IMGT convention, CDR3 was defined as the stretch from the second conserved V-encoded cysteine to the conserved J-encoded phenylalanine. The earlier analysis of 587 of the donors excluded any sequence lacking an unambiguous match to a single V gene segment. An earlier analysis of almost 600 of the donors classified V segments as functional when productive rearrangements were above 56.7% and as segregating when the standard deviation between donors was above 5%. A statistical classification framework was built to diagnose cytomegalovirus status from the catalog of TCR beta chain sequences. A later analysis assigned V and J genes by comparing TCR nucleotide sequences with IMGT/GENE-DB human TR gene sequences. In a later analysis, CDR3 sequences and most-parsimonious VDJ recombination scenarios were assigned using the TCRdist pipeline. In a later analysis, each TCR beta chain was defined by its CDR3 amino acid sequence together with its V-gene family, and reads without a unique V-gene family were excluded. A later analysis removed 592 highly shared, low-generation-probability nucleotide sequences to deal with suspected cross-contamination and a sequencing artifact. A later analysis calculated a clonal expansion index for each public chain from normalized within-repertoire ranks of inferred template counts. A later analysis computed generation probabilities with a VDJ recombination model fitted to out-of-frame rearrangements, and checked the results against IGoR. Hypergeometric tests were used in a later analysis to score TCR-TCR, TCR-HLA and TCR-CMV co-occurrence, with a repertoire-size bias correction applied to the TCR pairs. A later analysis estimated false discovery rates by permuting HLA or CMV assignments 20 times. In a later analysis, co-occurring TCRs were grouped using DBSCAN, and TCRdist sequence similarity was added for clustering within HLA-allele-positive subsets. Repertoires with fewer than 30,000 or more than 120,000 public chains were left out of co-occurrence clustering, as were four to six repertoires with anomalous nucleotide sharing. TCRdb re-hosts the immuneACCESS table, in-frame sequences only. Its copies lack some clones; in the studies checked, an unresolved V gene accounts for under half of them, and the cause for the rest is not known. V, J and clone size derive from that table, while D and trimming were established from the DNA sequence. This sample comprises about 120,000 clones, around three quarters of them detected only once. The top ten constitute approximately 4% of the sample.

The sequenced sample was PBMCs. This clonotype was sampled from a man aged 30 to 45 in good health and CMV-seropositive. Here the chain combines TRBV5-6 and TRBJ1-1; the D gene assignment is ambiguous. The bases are TGTGCCAGCAGCTTGTTGGGCGAGAACACTGAAGCTTTCTTT. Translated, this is CASSLLGENTEAFF.